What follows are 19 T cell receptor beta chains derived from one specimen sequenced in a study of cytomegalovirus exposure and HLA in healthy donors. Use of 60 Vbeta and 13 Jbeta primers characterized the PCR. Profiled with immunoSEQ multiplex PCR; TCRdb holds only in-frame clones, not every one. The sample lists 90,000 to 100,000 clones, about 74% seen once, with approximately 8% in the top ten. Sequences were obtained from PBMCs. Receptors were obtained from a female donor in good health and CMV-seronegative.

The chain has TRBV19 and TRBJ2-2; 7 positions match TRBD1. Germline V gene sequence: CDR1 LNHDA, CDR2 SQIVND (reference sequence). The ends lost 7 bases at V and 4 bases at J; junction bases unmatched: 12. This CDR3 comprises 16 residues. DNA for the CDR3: TGTGCCAGTACCGCTCCGGGACAGAAGACCACCGGGGAGCTGTTTTTT. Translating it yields CASTAPGQKTTGELFF.

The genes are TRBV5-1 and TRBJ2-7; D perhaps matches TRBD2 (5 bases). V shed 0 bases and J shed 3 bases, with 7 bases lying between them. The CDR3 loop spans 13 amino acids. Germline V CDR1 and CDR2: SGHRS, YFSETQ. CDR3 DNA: TGCGCCAGCAGCTTGGATGGAGGCTACGAGCAGTACTTC. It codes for CASSLDGGYEQYF. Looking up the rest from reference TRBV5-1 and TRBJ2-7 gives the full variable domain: KAGVTQTPRYLIKTRGQQVTLSCSPISGHRSVSWYQQTPGQGLQFLFEYFSETQRNKGNFPGRFSGRQFSNSRSEMNVSTLELGDSALYLCASSLDGGYEQYFGPGTRLTVT.

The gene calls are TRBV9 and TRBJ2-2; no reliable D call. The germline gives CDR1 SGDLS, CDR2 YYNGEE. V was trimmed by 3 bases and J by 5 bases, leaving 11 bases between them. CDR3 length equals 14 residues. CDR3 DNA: TGTGCCAGCAGCGGGGCCACTTGGACCGGGGAGCTGTTTTTT. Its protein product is CASSGATWTGELFF.

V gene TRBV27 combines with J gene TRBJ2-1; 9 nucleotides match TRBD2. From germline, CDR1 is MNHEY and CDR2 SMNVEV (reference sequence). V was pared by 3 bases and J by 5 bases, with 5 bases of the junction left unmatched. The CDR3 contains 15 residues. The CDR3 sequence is CASSLPPSGNNEQFF. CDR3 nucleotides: TGTGCCAGCAGTTTGCCTCCTAGCGGGAACAATGAGCAGTTCTTC.

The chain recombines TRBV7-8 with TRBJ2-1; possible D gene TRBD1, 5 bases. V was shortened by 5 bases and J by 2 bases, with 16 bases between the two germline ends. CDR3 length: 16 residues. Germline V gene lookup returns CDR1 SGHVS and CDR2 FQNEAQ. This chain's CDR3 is CASSPTVTSPYNEQFF. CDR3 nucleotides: TGTGCCAGCAGCCCGACAGTTACTTCTCCCTACAATGAGCAGTTCTTC.

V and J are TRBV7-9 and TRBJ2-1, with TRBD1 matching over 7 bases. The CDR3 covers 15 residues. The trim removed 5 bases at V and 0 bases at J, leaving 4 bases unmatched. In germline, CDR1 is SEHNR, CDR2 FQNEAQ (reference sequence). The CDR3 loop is CASSLDRVSYNEQFF. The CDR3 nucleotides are TGTGCCAGCAGCCTAGACAGGGTCTCCTACAATGAGCAGTTCTTC.

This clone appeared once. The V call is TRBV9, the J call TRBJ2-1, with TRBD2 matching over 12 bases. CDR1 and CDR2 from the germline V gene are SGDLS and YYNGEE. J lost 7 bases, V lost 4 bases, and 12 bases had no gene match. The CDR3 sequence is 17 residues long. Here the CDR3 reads CASSNDRLAGVVNEQFF. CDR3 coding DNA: TGTGCCAGCAGCAACGACAGACTAGCGGGAGTGGTAAATGAGCAGTTCTTC.

The CDR3 is CASSLGGTGRNEKLFF. Here the CDR3 DNA reads TGTGCCAGCAGCTTAGGTGGGACAGGACGGAATGAAAAACTGTTTTTT. The chain combines TRBV11-2 with TRBJ1-4; 8 nucleotides align to TRBD1. The CDR3 is 16 amino acids. Trimming took 1 base from V and 5 from J; bases not matched to a gene: 6. CDR1 and CDR2 from the germline V gene are SGHAT and FQNNGV.

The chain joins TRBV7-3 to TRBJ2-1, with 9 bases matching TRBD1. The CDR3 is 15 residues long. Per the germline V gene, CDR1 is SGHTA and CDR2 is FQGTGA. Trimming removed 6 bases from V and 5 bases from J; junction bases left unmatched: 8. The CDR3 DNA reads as TGTGCCAGCAGGCCCGGGACAGGGTCGCACAATGAGCAGTTCTTC. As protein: CASRPGTGSHNEQFF. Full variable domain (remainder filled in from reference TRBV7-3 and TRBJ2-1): GAGVSQTPSNKVTEKGKYVELRCDPISGHTALYWYRQSLGQGPEFLIYFQGTGAADDSGLPNDRFFAVRPEGSVSTLKIQRTERGDSAVYLCASRPGTGSHNEQFFGPGTRLTVL.

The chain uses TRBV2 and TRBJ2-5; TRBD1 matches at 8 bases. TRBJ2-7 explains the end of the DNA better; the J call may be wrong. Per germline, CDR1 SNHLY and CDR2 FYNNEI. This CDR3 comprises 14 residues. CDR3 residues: CASQPGDRTYEQYF. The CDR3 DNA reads TGTGCCAGCCAGCCCGGGGACAGGACCTACGAGCAGTACTTC.

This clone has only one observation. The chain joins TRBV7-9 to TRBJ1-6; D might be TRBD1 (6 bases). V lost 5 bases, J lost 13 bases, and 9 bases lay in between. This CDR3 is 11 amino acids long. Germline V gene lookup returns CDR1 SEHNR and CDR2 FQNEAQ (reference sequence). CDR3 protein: CASSPTGPLHF. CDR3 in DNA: TGTGCCAGCAGCCCTACAGGGCCCCTCCACTTT.

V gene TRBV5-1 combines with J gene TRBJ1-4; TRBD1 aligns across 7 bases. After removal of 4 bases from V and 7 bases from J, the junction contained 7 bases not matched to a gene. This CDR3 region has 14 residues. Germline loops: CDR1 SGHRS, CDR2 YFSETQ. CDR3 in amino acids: CASSNGTVGEKLFF. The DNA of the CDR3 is TGCGCCAGCAGCAACGGGACAGTGGGTGAAAAACTGTTTTTT.

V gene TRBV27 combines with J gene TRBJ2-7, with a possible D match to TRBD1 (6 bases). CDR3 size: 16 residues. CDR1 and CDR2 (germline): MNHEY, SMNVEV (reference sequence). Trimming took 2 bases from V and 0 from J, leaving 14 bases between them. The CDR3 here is CASSLPTGHPSYEQYF. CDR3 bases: TGTGCCAGCAGTTTACCAACGGGACACCCCTCCTACGAGCAGTACTTC.

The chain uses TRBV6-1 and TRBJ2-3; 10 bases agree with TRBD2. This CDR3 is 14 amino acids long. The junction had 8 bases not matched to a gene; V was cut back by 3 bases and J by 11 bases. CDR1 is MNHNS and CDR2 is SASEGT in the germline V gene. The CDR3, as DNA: TGTGCCAGCAGTGACCGACTAGCGGGTGCGAGGCAGTATTTT. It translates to CASSDRLAGARQYF.

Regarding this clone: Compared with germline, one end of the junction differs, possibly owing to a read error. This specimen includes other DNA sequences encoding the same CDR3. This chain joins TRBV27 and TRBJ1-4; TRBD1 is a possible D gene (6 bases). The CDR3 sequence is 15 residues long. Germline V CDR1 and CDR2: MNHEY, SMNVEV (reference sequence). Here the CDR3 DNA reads TGTGCCAGCAGTTACATACAGGGATCTAATGAAAAACTGTTCTTT. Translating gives CASSYIQGSNEKLFF.

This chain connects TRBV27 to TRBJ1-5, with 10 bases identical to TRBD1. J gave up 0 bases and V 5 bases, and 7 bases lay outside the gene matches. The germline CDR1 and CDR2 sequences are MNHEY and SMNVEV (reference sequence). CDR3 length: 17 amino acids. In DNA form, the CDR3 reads TGTGCCAGCAGTGGACAGGGGGGAGTATCTAGCAATCAGCCCCAGCATTTT. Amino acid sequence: CASSGQGGVSSNQPQHF.

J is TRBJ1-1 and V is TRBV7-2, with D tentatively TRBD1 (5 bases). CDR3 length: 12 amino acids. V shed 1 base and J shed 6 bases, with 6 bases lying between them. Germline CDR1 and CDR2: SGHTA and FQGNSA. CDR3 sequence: CASSLVRAEAFF. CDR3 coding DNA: TGTGCCAGCAGCTTAGTCAGGGCTGAAGCTTTCTTT. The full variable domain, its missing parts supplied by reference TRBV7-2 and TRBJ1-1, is GAGVSQSPSNKVTEKGKDVELRCDPISGHTALYWYRQSLGQGLEFLIYFQGNSAPDKSGLPSDRFSAERTGGSVSTLTIQRTQQEDSAVYLCASSLVRAEAFFGQGTRLTVV.

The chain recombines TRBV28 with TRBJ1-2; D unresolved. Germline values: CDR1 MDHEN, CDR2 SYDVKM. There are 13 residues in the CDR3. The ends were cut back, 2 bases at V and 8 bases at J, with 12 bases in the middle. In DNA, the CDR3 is TGTGCCAGCAGTTTACAGGTTTTCGGCGGCTACACCTTC. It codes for CASSLQVFGGYTF.

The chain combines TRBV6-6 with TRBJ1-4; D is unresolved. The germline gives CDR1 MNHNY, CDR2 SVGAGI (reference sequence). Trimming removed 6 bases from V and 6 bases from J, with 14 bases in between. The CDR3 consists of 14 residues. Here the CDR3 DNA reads TGTGCCAGCAGCCGCCGATTAGTAGATGAAAAACTGTTTTTT. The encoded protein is CASSRRLVDEKLFF.